This T cell receptor beta chain was captured by sequencing in a study of blood T cell repertoires in COVID-19. Study context: Samples came from the United States, Italy and Spain, spanning acute and convalescent COVID-19.

Trimming removed 6 bases at V and 3 bases at J, with 9 bases between. The CDR3 length is 13 residues. The assay was immunoSEQ multiplex PCR, and TCRdb's table has in-frame clones only and misses some. The sample contains 250,000 or so clones, 65% to 90% of which appear only once. This receptor was identified in a woman in her 70s with acute or convalescent COVID-19. Sequenced input: peripheral blood. V usage is TRBV12-3 or TRBV12-4 and J usage is TRBJ1-5; D is ambiguous. CDR3 loop: CASSRQDNQPQHF. The CDR3 nucleotides read TGTGCCAGCAGCCGACAAGACAATCAGCCCCAGCATTTT.